These T cell receptor beta chains were read from a single sample in a study of blood T cell repertoires in COVID-19. The data were produced by immunoSEQ multiplex PCR, yet TCRdb's version contains in-frame clones alone and is incomplete. The sample includes about 260,000 clones, around 87% of them seen just once. Sequenced: peripheral blood. These receptors were obtained from a woman between 35 and 50 years old who had recovered from COVID-19. CDR3s include the opening cysteine and the closing phenylalanine or tryptophan. D genes are given only for firm matches. Part of the rows lack a size; the others show once, few, many or a class for expanded clones.

J gene | clone size | D gene | CDR3 length | V gene | CDR3 DNA | CDR3 protein
TRBJ2-4 | NA | TRBD1 | 12 | TRBV7-9 | TGTGCCAGCAGACAGGGGGAAAACATTCAGTACTTC | CASRQGENIQYF
TRBJ1-4 | NA | TRBD1 | 16 | TRBV5-6 | TGTGCCAGCAGCTTCAGACAGGGGACGGAGGATGAAAAACTGTTTTTT | CASSFRQGTEDEKLFF
TRBJ1-6 | NA | TRBD1 | 15 | TRBV5-1 | TGCGCCAGCAGCTACTCGACAGGGATGGGTTCACCCCTCCACTTT | CASSYSTGMGSPLHF
TRBJ1-2 | NA | TRBD1 | 14 | TRBV5-1 | TGCGCCAGCAGCCAAAGACAGGGGAGCGATGGCTACACCTTC | CASSQRQGSDGYTF
TRBJ2-3 | NA | NA | 14 | TRBV19 | TGTGCCAGTAGTATAGGTGGCAGCACAGATACGCAGTATTTT | CASSIGGSTDTQYF
TRBJ1-5 | few | NA | 15 | TRBV6-1 | TGTGCCAGCAGTGACCAACAGGGACCAAGTCAGCCCCAGCATTTT | CASSDQQGPSQPQHF
TRBJ2-2 | NA | NA | 14 | TRBV24-1 | TGTGCCACCGCCCCTTTGGGGGGCACCGGGGAGCTGTTTTTT | CATAPLGGTGELFF
TRBJ1-2 | NA | NA | 14 | TRBV4-3 | TGCGCCAGCAGCCAAGAGTACGAGAACTATGGCTACACCTTC | CASSQEYENYGYTF
TRBJ2-5 | few | TRBD2 | 15 | TRBV7-2 | TGTGCCAGCAGCCTTAGCGGGGGGGCCCTAGAGACCCAGTACTTC | CASSLSGGALETQYF
TRBJ1-2 | few | TRBD1 | 14 | TRBV5-1 | TGCGCCAGCAGTGGAGGGGGCGCCGCCTATGGCTACACCTTC | CASSGGGAAYGYTF
TRBJ1-1 | NA | NA | 14 | TRBV10-3 | TGTGCCATCGGCCGACAGGACACGAACACTGAAGCTTTCTTT | CAIGRQDTNTEAFF
TRBJ1-2 | few | TRBD1 | 13 | TRBV6-2/TRBV6-3 | TGTGCCAGCAGCAGAGGGACAGACTATGGCTACACCTTC | CASSRGTDYGYTF
TRBJ2-5 | NA | NA | 12 | TRBV11-3 | TGTGCCAGCAGCTTCGGGGATGGGACCCAGTACTTC | CASSFGDGTQYF
TRBJ2-2 | once | NA | 16 | TRBV19 | TGTGCCAGTAGTAGGGCCCGGGCTAGCTTTGCCGGGGAGCTGTTTTTT | CASSRARASFAGELFF
TRBJ2-1 | NA | TRBD2 | 15 | TRBV9 | TGTGCCAGCAGCGCCGGGACTAGCGGGGGGTCGAAGCAGTTCTTC | CASSAGTSGGSKQFF
TRBJ2-1 | NA | TRBD2 | 14 | TRBV18 | TGTGCCAGCTCAATAACTAGCGGGGACAATGAGCAGTTCTTC | CASSITSGDNEQFF
TRBJ2-7 | NA | TRBD2 | 17 | TRBV27 | TGTGCCAGCAGTTTAGGCCCAGAGCGGGGGGCTTCCTACGAGCAGTACTTC | CASSLGPERGASYEQYF
TRBJ2-1 | NA | TRBD2 | 14 | TRBV2 | TGTGCCAGCAGGGGGACTAGCGGGGGACTTGAGCAGTTCTTC | CASRGTSGGLEQFF
TRBJ1-2 | NA | NA | 14 | TRBV6-5 | TGTGCCAGCAGCGAGCAGGGGACCCACTATGGCTACACCTTC | CASSEQGTHYGYTF
TRBJ1-5 | NA | NA | 12 | TRBV30 | TGTGCCTGGAGCAGGGTCAATCAGCCCCAGCATTTT | CAWSRVNQPQHF
TRBJ2-7 | NA | TRBD1 | 15 | TRBV15 | TGTGCCACCAGCAGGGGGACAGGGGGCTCCTACGAGCAGTACTTC | CATSRGTGGSYEQYF
TRBJ1-2 | NA | NA | 13 | TRBV7-9 | TGTGCCAGCAGCTACAGCTCTAACTATGGCTACACCTTC | CASSYSSNYGYTF
TRBJ2-1 | NA | TRBD1 | 16 | TRBV5-1 | TGCGCCAGCAGCGCGACAGGGGGCGGCTCCTACAATGAGCAGTTCTTC | CASSATGGGSYNEQFF
TRBJ1-2 | NA | NA | 14 | TRBV7-2 | TGTGCCAGCAGCCCCAAAGGACAGACCTATGGCTACACCTTC | CASSPKGQTYGYTF
TRBJ2-1 | NA | TRBD1 | 15 | TRBV6-4 | TGTGCCAGCAGTGCCACGGACAGGGTATACAATGAGCAGTTCTTC | CASSATDRVYNEQFF
TRBJ1-2 | NA | NA | 14 | TRBV5-6 | TGTGCCAGCAGCTTGGCCGAACAGGGTGAGGGCTACACCTTC | CASSLAEQGEGYTF
TRBJ2-1 | NA | TRBD2 | 15 | TRBV5-1 | TGCGCCAGCAGTTTAGGGACTAGCGGGCCGGAAAGGCAGTTCTTC | CASSLGTSGPERQFF
TRBJ1-1 | NA | TRBD1 | 15 | TRBV5-4 | TGTGCCAGCAGGTCGACCGGGACAGGGAAAGCTGAAGCTTTCTTT | CASRSTGTGKAEAFF
TRBJ2-1 | NA | NA | 17 | TRBV11-2 | TGTGCCAGCAGCTTAGATCTAGGAGGGTTGGCCCGCAATGAGCAGTTCTTC | CASSLDLGGLARNEQFF
TRBJ1-1 | NA | TRBD1 | 14 | TRBV18 | TGTGCCAGCTCGCCTACAGGGGTTGACACTGAAGCTTTCTTT | CASSPTGVDTEAFF
TRBJ2-6 | few | NA | 14 | TRBV30 | TGTGCCTGTCATAAAGGGGCTGGGGCCAACGTCCTGACTTTC | CACHKGAGANVLTF
TRBJ1-3 | NA | TRBD1 | 15 | TRBV10-3 | TGTGCCATAGCTACGACGGGACAGGGTGAAAACACCATATATTTT | CAIATTGQGENTIYF
TRBJ1-1 | NA | NA | 13 | TRBV7-9 | TGTGCCAGCAGCACCCAAGACAGACCTGAAGCTTTCTTT | CASSTQDRPEAFF
TRBJ1-2 | NA | NA | 13 | TRBV5-1 | TGCGCCAGCAGCCGCGACACCAACTATGGCTACACCTTC | CASSRDTNYGYTF
TRBJ2-7 | NA | NA | 15 | TRBV19 | TGTGCCAGTAGTACCCCGGGACTGACTTCCTACGAGCAGTACTTC | CASSTPGLTSYEQYF
TRBJ1-4 | NA | NA | 15 | TRBV6-5 | TGTGCCAGCACCACCCGGGGGGGGCTCGGGGAAAAACTGTTTTTT | CASTTRGGLGEKLFF
TRBJ2-3 | NA | TRBD1 | 16 | TRBV5-1 | TGCGCCAGCAGCTTGAAAGGGACAGCCCAACTAGATACGCAGTATTTT | CASSLKGTAQLDTQYF
TRBJ1-1 | NA | NA | 19 | TRBV3-1/TRBV3-2 | TGTGCCAGCAGCCAAGAAAGGAGGGCCAAAAACCCTCAGAACACTGAAGCTTTCTTT | CASSQERRAKNPQNTEAFF
TRBJ1-2 | NA | NA | 12 | TRBV15 | TGTGCCACCAGCAGCCGGGGGATAGGCTACACCTTC | CATSSRGIGYTF
TRBJ1-1 | NA | TRBD1 | 13 | TRBV5-5 | TGTGCCAGCAGCTTGCTGATACAGGGGTACGCTTTCTTT | CASSLLIQGYAFF
TRBJ1-1 | NA | NA | 15 | TRBV2 | TGTGCCAGCACCTCAGACAGCCACATGAACACTGAAGCTTTCTTT | CASTSDSHMNTEAFF
TRBJ2-5 | NA | TRBD1 | 13 | TRBV6-5 | TGTGCCAGCAGCTTTGACAGGGAAGAGACCCAGTACTTC | CASSFDREETQYF
TRBJ1-2 | NA | TRBD1 | 14 | TRBV9 | TGTGCCAGCAGCAGCCGACAGGGAGGCTATGGCTACACCTTC | CASSSRQGGYGYTF
TRBJ2-2 | NA | TRBD2 | 16 | TRBV13 | TGTGCCAGCTGTGGCCGGGGACTAGTGGGCACCGGGGAGCTGTTTTTT | CASCGRGLVGTGELFF
TRBJ1-2 | NA | TRBD1 | 14 | TRBV5-1 | TGCGCCAGCAGCTTGGACAGGGGGGAGTATGGCTACACCTTC | CASSLDRGEYGYTF